This section outlines one T cell receptor (beta chain) sequence together with its context. Germline V CDR1 and CDR2: LGHNA, YNFKEQ. Trimming took off 1 base at V and 5 bases at J, with 6 bases between the two ends. The CDR3 extends over 13 amino acids. This sample is part of a study of shared clonotypes between healthy human individuals. Sequencing used immunoSEQ multiplex PCR; TCRdb keeps in-frame clones, though not all of them. The sample shows some 2,400,000 clones, 90% to 97% of them seen only once. The V gene is TRBV4-2, the J gene TRBJ1-5; D unresolved. The clonotype originates from a man aged 18 to 29 in good health. The sequencing input was naive CD4+ T cells sorted from blood. This sample's subset: CD45RA+ positively selected. The CDR3: CASSQGRDQPQHF. The CDR3 DNA sequence: TGTGCCAGCAGCCAAGGAAGAGATCAGCCCCAGCATTTT.